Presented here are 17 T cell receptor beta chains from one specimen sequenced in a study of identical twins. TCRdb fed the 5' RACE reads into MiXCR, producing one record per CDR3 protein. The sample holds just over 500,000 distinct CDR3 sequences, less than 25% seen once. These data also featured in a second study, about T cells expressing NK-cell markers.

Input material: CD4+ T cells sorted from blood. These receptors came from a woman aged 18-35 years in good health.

CDR3 sequence (DNA): TGTGCCATCAGTGTGGGACAGGGGGTGAAGCCCCAGCATTTT. It specifies CAISVGQGVKPQHF. This chain uses TRBV10-3 with TRBJ1-5; the match to TRBD1 covers 11 bases. Germline loops: CDR1 ENHRY, CDR2 SYGVKD. CDR3 length: 14 amino acids. The V gene end was trimmed by 4 bases and the J gene end by 8 bases; junction bases not matched to a gene: 4.

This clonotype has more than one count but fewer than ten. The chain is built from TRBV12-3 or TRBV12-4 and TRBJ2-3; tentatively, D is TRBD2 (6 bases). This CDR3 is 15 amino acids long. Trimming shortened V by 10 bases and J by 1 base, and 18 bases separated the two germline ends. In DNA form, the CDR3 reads TGTGCCACCGTCCCTTGGGGGGTGGGCACAGATACGCAGTATTTT. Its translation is CATVPWGVGTDTQYF.

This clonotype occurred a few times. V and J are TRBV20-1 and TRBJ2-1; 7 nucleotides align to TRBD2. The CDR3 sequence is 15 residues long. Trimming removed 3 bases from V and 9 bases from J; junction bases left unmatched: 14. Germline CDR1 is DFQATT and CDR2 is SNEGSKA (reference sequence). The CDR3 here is CSASNLGGGGSEQFF. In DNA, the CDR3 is TGCAGTGCTAGTAACCTCGGTGGGGGGGGGAGTGAGCAGTTCTTC.

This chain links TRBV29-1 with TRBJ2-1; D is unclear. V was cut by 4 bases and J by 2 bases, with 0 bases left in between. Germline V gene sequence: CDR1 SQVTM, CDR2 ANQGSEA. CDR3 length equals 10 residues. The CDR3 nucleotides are TGCAGCGTTGCCTACAATGAGCAGTTCTTC. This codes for CSVAYNEQFF.

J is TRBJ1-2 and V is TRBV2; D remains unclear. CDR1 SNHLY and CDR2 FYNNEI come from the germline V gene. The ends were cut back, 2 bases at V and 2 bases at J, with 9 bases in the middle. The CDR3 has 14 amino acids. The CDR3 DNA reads TGTGCCAGCAGTGAAACGCGCCGCAACTATGGCTACACCTTC. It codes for CASSETRRNYGYTF.

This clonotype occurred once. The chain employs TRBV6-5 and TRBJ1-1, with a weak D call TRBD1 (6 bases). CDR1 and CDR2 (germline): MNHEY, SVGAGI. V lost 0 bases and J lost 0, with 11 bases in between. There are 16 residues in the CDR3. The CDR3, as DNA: TGTGCCAGCAGTTACTCAAGACAGGCAATGAACACTGAAGCTTTCTTT. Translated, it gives CASSYSRQAMNTEAFF.

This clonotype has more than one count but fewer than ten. The CDR3 is CASSQEGVAGTNTGELFF. The CDR3 DNA sequence: TGTGCCAGCAGCCAAGAAGGGGTAGCGGGGACGAACACCGGGGAGCTGTTTTTT. This chain joins TRBV4-2 and TRBJ2-2, with 8 bases fitting TRBD2. The V gene end was trimmed by 0 bases and the J gene end by 0 bases; junction bases not matched to a gene: 6. CDR3 size: 18 residues. The germline V gene has CDR1 LGHNA and CDR2 YNFKEQ.

CDR3 coding DNA: TGCGCCAGCAGCTTGGGGCCGCGGTCTTACGGGGAGGGCGAGCAGTACTTC. It codes for CASSLGPRSYGEGEQYF. The V gene is TRBV5-1, the J gene TRBJ2-7; 7 nucleotides align to TRBD2. The CDR3 length is 17 residues. V lost 0 bases to trimming and J lost 6 bases; unmatched junction nucleotides: 15. Per germline, CDR1 SGHRS and CDR2 YFSETQ.

The CDR3 is CASSSPRYEQYF. The CDR3 nucleotides are TGTGCCAGCAGTTCCCCCCGTTACGAGCAGTACTTC. The chain recombines TRBV12-3 or TRBV12-4 with TRBJ2-7; no firm D call. The CDR3 sequence is 12 residues long. V was clipped by 4 bases and J by 4 bases, with 8 bases between them.

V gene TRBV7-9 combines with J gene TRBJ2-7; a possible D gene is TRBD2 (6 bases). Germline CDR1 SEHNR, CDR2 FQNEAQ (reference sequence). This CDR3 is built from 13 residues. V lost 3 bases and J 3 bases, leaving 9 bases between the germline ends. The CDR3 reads CASSFTSFYEQYF. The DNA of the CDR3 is TGTGCCAGCAGCTTTACTAGCTTCTACGAGCAGTACTTC.

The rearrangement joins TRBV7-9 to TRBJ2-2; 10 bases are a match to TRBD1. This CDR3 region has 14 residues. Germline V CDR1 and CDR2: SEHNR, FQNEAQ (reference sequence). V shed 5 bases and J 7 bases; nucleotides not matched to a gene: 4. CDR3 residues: CASSRGTGDGELFF. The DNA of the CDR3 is TGTGCCAGCAGCCGCGGGACAGGGGACGGGGAGCTGTTTTTT.

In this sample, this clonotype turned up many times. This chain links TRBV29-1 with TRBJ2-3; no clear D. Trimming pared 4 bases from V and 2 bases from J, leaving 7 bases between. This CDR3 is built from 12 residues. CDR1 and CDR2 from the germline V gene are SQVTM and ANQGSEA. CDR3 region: CSVVGLTDTQYF. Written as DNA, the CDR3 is TGCAGCGTTGTTGGTCTCACAGATACGCAGTATTTT.

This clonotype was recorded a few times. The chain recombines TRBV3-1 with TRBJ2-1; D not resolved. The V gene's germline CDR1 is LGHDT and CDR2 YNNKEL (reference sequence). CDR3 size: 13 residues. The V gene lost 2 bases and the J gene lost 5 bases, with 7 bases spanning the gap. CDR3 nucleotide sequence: TGTGCCAGCAGCCAAACAGCAGACAATGAGCAGTTCTTC. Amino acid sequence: CASSQTADNEQFF.

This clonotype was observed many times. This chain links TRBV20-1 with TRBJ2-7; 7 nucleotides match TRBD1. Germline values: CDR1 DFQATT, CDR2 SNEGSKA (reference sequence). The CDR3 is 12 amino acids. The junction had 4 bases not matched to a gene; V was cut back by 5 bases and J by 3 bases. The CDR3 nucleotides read TGCAGTGCTCCCGGACAGGTCTACGAGCAGTACTTC. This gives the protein CSAPGQVYEQYF.

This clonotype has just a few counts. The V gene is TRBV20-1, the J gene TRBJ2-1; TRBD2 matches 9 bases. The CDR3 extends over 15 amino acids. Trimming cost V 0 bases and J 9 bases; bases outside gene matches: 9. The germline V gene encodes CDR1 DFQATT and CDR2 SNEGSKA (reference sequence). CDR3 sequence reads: CSARDPGLARVEQFF. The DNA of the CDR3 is TGCAGTGCTAGAGATCCGGGACTAGCTCGGGTTGAGCAGTTCTTC.

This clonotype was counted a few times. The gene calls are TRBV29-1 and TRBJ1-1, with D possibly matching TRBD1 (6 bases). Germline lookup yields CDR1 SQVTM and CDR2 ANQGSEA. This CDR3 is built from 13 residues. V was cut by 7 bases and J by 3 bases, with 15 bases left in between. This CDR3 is CSGGRDTYTEAFF. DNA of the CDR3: TGCAGCGGTGGCCGGGACACCTACACTGAAGCTTTCTTT.

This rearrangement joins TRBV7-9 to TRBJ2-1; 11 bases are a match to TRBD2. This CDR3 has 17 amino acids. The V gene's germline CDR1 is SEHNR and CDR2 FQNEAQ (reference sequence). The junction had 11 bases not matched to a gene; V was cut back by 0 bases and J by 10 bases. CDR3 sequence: CASSLALALAGGIEQFF. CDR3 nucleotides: TGTGCCAGCAGCTTAGCGCTGGCCCTAGCGGGAGGTATAGAGCAGTTCTTC.